The rows below give T cell receptor beta chains drawn from one sample of a study of blood T cells in healthy people across ages. TCRdb analysed the 5' RACE reads with MiXCR anew, one entry per CDR3 protein. In the table there are 1.4 million or so distinct CDR3 sequences, approximately 42% of which are singletons. Sequencing was performed on blood. The source of these receptors is a young woman in good health. Each CDR3 is given with its conserved first and last residue. The order of the fields is CDR3 protein, CDR3 DNA, V gene, D gene, clone size, J gene. The D gene is left open where the match is weak. Clone sizes are given selectively: once, few, many, or a class where the clone is expanded.

CASSFKAGGRTDTQYF	TGTGCCAGCAGCTTTAAGGCGGGGGGGCGGACAGATACGCAGTATTTT	TRBV7-2	TRBD2	.	TRBJ2-3
CASKGSQTQYF	TGTGCCAGCAAGGGTAGCCAGACCCAGTACTTC	TRBV2	.	.	TRBJ2-5
CASSPSSAVPRYGYTF	TGCGCCAGCAGCCCCAGTTCGGCAGTACCGCGGTATGGCTACACCTTC	TRBV5-1	.	few	TRBJ1-2
CASQRTVSTDTQYF	TGTGCCTCCCAGCGGACGGTGAGCACAGATACGCAGTATTTT	TRBV30	.	few	TRBJ2-3
CASSKGDGDSYNEQYF	TGTGCCAGCAGCAAAGGGGACGGCGACTCCTACAATGAGCAGTACTTC	TRBV7-9	.	.	TRBJ2-7
CASSQDVASPTEAFF	TGCGCCAGCAGCCAAGATGTGGCAAGCCCCACTGAAGCTTTCTTT	TRBV4-3	.	.	TRBJ1-1
CSVALTDRSTGELFF	TGCAGCGTTGCCCTGACGGACAGAAGCACCGGGGAGCTGTTTTTT	TRBV29-1	.	few	TRBJ2-2
CASSVLPEETQFF	TGTGCCAGCAGCGTACTCCCAGAAGAGACCCAGTTCTTC	TRBV9	.	.	TRBJ2-1
CANRLKQFF	TGTGCCAACCGCCTGAAACAGTTCTTC	TRBV12-3/TRBV12-4	.	.	TRBJ2-1
CASSPLVAKNIQYF	TGTGCCAGCAGTCCCTTGGTAGCCAAAAACATTCAGTACTTC	TRBV12-3/TRBV12-4	.	few	TRBJ2-4
CASRSPGVNTEAFF	TGTGCCAGCAGATCTCCGGGGGTGAACACTGAAGCTTTCTTT	TRBV25-1	.	few	TRBJ1-1
CASSSQGLVSGANVLTF	TGTGCCAGCAGCTCCCAGGGGCTGGTCTCTGGGGCCAACGTCCTGACTTTC	TRBV11-2	.	.	TRBJ2-6
CASSLGLGTSEAFF	TGTGCCAGCAGCTTGGGGCTGGGGACATCCGAAGCTTTCTTT	TRBV5-6	.	few	TRBJ1-1
CSARDFTGGGEQFF	TGCAGTGCTAGAGATTTCACAGGGGGCGGTGAGCAGTTCTTC	TRBV20-1	TRBD1	.	TRBJ2-1
CSATPGLAGGEQFF	TGCAGTGCTACCCCGGGACTAGCGGGAGGAGAGCAGTTCTTC	TRBV20-1	TRBD2	.	TRBJ2-1
CASSVGGGYTF	TGTGCCAGCAGCGTAGGAGGAGGCTACACCTTC	TRBV9	.	few	TRBJ1-2
CATSSKGLAGVLFYNEQFF	TGTGCCACCAGTTCCAAGGGACTAGCGGGAGTGCTTTTCTACAATGAGCAGTTCTTC	TRBV24-1	TRBD2	.	TRBJ2-1
CASSLFWARASYEQYF	TGTGCCAGCAGCTTATTTTGGGCGAGGGCCTCCTACGAGCAGTACTTC	TRBV7-2	.	.	TRBJ2-7
CATSEDVGDYQYNEQFF	TGTGCCACCAGTGAGGACGTGGGCGACTACCAATACAATGAGCAGTTCTTC	TRBV24-1	.	.	TRBJ2-1
CATSGGYEQYF	TGTGCCACCTCCGGGGGCTACGAGCAGTACTTC	TRBV19	.	many	TRBJ2-7
CATSDGLAGEQFF	TGTGCCACCAGTGACGGACTAGCGGGTGAGCAGTTCTTC	TRBV24-1	TRBD2	.	TRBJ2-1
CASSRRDRANQPQHF	TGTGCCAGCAGCCGCCGGGACAGGGCTAATCAGCCCCAGCATTTT	TRBV6-2/TRBV6-3	TRBD1	.	TRBJ1-5
CASSLRPGHTWGFF	TGTGCCAGCAGTCTTCGGCCGGGACATACATGGGGGTTCTTC	TRBV27	.	.	TRBJ2-1
CAISDQGVVSTDTQYF	TGTGCCATCAGTGACCAGGGAGTGGTAAGCACAGATACGCAGTATTTT	TRBV10-3	.	few	TRBJ2-3
CASSQGTGWGYEQYF	TGCGCCAGCAGCCAAGGGACAGGGTGGGGGTACGAGCAGTACTTC	TRBV4-3	TRBD1	.	TRBJ2-7
CVSSLGSLAKNIQYF	TGTGTCAGCAGCTTAGGTAGCCTAGCCAAAAACATTCAGTACTTC	TRBV7-6	.	.	TRBJ2-4
CASSQDTRSYEQYF	TGCGCCAGCAGCCAAGATACCCGGAGCTACGAGCAGTACTTC	TRBV4-3	.	few	TRBJ2-7
CAINRPGTAADNEQFF	TGTGCCATCAACCGACCCGGGACAGCTGCAGACAATGAGCAGTTCTTC	TRBV10-3	TRBD1	once	TRBJ2-1
CASSLIEDEQYF	TGCGCCAGCAGCTTAATAGAGGATGAGCAGTACTTC	TRBV5-1	.	.	TRBJ2-7
CASIAGGALNYGYTF	TGTGCCAGCATCGCAGGGGGCGCGTTAAACTATGGCTACACCTTC	TRBV2	TRBD1	once	TRBJ1-2
CASTPSNTDTQYF	TGTGCCAGCACCCCTAGCAACACAGATACGCAGTATTTT	TRBV6-2/TRBV6-3	.	.	TRBJ2-3
CASSYVWGANTEAFF	TGTGCCAGCAGTTACGTTTGGGGCGCGAACACTGAAGCTTTCTTT	TRBV6-2/TRBV6-3	.	.	TRBJ1-1
CSAPATVGKLFF	TGCAGTGCCCCCGCCACCGTAGGAAAACTGTTTTTT	TRBV20-1	.	once	TRBJ1-4
CASREGAGTTDTQYF	TGTGCCAGCCGCGAAGGGGCGGGTACCACAGATACGCAGTATTTT	TRBV4-2	.	few	TRBJ2-3
CSARDLAGVDTQYF	TGCAGTGCTAGAGATCTAGCGGGAGTCGATACGCAGTATTTT	TRBV20-1	TRBD2	few	TRBJ2-3
CSVDSGFSYNEQFF	TGCAGCGTTGATAGCGGGTTTTCCTACAATGAGCAGTTCTTC	TRBV29-1	TRBD2	few	TRBJ2-1
CASSEASGTDTQYF	TGTGCCAGCAGTGAGGCTAGCGGCACAGATACGCAGTATTTT	TRBV2	.	few	TRBJ2-3
CASSFMGNGYTF	TGTGCCAGCAGTTTTATGGGTAATGGCTACACCTTC	TRBV28	.	few	TRBJ1-2
CSARDREGLAGELFF	TGCAGTGCTAGAGACAGGGAAGGGTTAGCCGGGGAGCTGTTTTTT	TRBV20-1	.	.	TRBJ2-2
CSVGNPAKNIQYF	TGCAGCGTGGGTAATCCGGCCAAAAACATTCAGTACTTC	TRBV29-1	.	few	TRBJ2-4
CASSPRDRGVRNTEAFF	TGCGCCAGCAGCCCCCGGGACAGGGGAGTCCGGAACACTGAAGCTTTCTTT	TRBV5-1	TRBD1	.	TRBJ1-1
CSARGGLAVKQETQYF	TGCAGTGCTAGAGGGGGGTTAGCGGTGAAACAAGAGACCCAGTACTTC	TRBV20-1	.	.	TRBJ2-5
CASSPALAGGLTEQYF	TGTGCCAGCAGCCCAGCACTAGCGGGAGGGCTCACTGAGCAGTACTTC	TRBV7-3	TRBD2	.	TRBJ2-5
CSAVGSSYNEQFF	TGCAGTGCCGTCGGTAGCTCCTACAATGAGCAGTTCTTC	TRBV20-1	.	.	TRBJ2-1
CASSSTPGGEQPQHF	TGTGCCAGCAGCTCCACCCCAGGGGGCGAACAGCCCCAGCATTTT	TRBV7-9	TRBD1	.	TRBJ1-5
CSARDSTRRRGNEQFF	TGCAGTGCTAGAGATTCGACCCGCAGGAGGGGCAATGAGCAGTTCTTC	TRBV20-1	.	once	TRBJ2-1
CASSFPLAGASNNEQFF	TGTGCCAGTAGCTTTCCTCTAGCGGGGGCCTCGAACAATGAGCAGTTCTTC	TRBV11-2	TRBD2	.	TRBJ2-1
CASSPRTLVQETQYF	TGTGCCAGCAGCCCACGGACATTAGTTCAAGAGACCCAGTACTTC	TRBV7-6	.	few	TRBJ2-5
CASSLNANTEAFF	TGTGCCAGCAGTTTAAACGCGAACACTGAAGCTTTCTTT	TRBV27	.	few	TRBJ1-1
CSVEWDSYEQYF	TGCAGCGTTGAATGGGACAGCTACGAGCAATACTTC	TRBV29-1	TRBD1	.	TRBJ2-5